This is a list of T cell receptor beta chains from one sample in a study of T cell responses to AZD1222 COVID-19 vaccine. Measured with immunoSEQ multiplex PCR; TCRdb has only the in-frame clones, and not every one. The sample has approximately 72,000 clones, 89% seen once; the top ten hold approximately 30%. The sequencing used peripheral blood, collected 28 days after the second AZD1222 dose. The receptors shown here come from an adult who received the AZD1222 COVID-19 vaccine. CDR3s include the opening cysteine and the closing phenylalanine or tryptophan. The D gene is left open where the match is weak. Some rows have no size entry. The others give once, few or many, or a class for an expanded clone.

>TRBV18|TRBD1|-|TRBJ1-1
TGTGCCAGCTCACCGTGGGACAGTGAAGCTTTCTTT
CASSPWDSEAFF
>TRBV30|TRBD1|once|TRBJ2-7
TGTGCCTGGACCCGGGCAGGGGACAGCTCCTACGAGCAGTACTTC
CAWTRAGDSSYEQYF
>TRBV28|-|once|TRBJ2-7
TGTGCCAGCAGTTTTGTTGGGGACGAGCAGTACTTC
CASSFVGDEQYF
>TRBV7-2|TRBD2|-|TRBJ2-7
TGTGCCAGCAGCTTAGATGGCAGCGGGGGCTACGAGCAGTACTTC
CASSLDGSGGYEQYF
>TRBV6-2/TRBV6-3|-|-|TRBJ1-2
TGTGCCAGCAGTTACCCCCGGACAGCGCGGAAATCCTATGGCTACACCTTC
CASSYPRTARKSYGYTF
>TRBV4-3|-|-|TRBJ1-2
TGCGCCAGCAGCCAAGATTGGACAGTAGGTTATGGCTACACCTTC
CASSQDWTVGYGYTF
>TRBV2|-|-|TRBJ2-7
TGTGCCAGCAGTGTGGAAAGGACGACATACGAGCAGTACTTC
CASSVERTTYEQYF
>TRBV6-5|TRBD1|-|TRBJ2-5
TGTGCCAGTTCGTCACCGGGACAGGGCCGGGAGACCCAGTACTTC
CASSSPGQGRETQYF
>TRBV9|-|-|TRBJ2-2
TGTGCCAGCAGCTACGGGACAACGAACACCGGGGAGCTGTTTTTT
CASSYGTTNTGELFF
>TRBV6-4|-|-|TRBJ2-1
TGTGCCAGCGGTCAGACCTACAATGAGCAGTTCTTC
CASGQTYNEQFF
>TRBV2|-|-|TRBJ2-4
TGTGCCAGCAGTCTAGCCAAAAACATTCAGTACTTC
CASSLAKNIQYF
>TRBV28|-|-|TRBJ2-7
TGTGCCAGCAGTTTACCCTCCAGCAGTTACGAGCAGTACTTC
CASSLPSSSYEQYF
>TRBV7-2|TRBD1|-|TRBJ1-2
TGTGCCAGCAGCTTAGAGGGACAGATATATGGCTACACCTTC
CASSLEGQIYGYTF
>TRBV11-2|-|-|TRBJ2-7
TGTGCCAGCAGCTTAAGCGAGCAGTACTTC
CASSLSEQYF
>TRBV11-2|-|-|TRBJ1-3
TGTGCCAGCAGCGGGGGAAGATTGGACTCTGGAAACACCATATATTTT
CASSGGRLDSGNTIYF
>TRBV11-2|-|few|TRBJ2-2
TGTGCCAGCAGCTACTCTTTCTTTACCGGGGAGCTGTTTTTT
CASSYSFFTGELFF
>TRBV27|TRBD1|-|TRBJ2-1
TGTGCCAGCAGTCCCCCAGGGGGATCCTACAATGAGCAGTTCTTC
CASSPPGGSYNEQFF
>TRBV4-1|-|-|TRBJ2-3
TGCGCCAGCAGCCGAGGACAGCACACAGATACGCAGTATTTT
CASSRGQHTDTQYF
>TRBV29-1|TRBD2|-|TRBJ2-5
TGCAGCGTAGCGACTAGCGGGGGGTTGGAGACCCAGTACTTC
CSVATSGGLETQYF
>TRBV7-8|TRBD1|-|TRBJ2-1
TGTGCCAGCAGCTTAAGGACAGGGGAAACCCTAAGCTCCTACAATGAGCAGTTCTTC
CASSLRTGETLSSYNEQFF
>TRBV7-2|-|-|TRBJ1-5
TGTGCCAGCAGCTTAGAAGGGTATGGGCCCCAGCATTTT
CASSLEGYGPQHF
>TRBV9|-|-|TRBJ2-2
TGTGCCAGCAGCGTACTGGCGGGGAAGACCGGGGAGCTGTTTTTT
CASSVLAGKTGELFF
>TRBV2|-|-|TRBJ1-1
TGTGCCAGCAGCGTACCGGGCCTAGGAAGGGGGACTGAAGCTTTCTTT
CASSVPGLGRGTEAFF
>TRBV13|-|-|TRBJ2-1
TGTGCCAGCGGCGCTTACTCCTACAATGAGCAGTTCTTC
CASGAYSYNEQFF
>TRBV2|TRBD1|once|TRBJ2-7
TGTGCCAGCAGTGAAAGACAGGGCCCTCCCCCCTACGAGCAGTACTTC
CASSERQGPPPYEQYF
>TRBV2|-|few|TRBJ2-3
TGTGCCAGCAGTGAAGTTGTGAGGACCAGCACAGATACGCAGTATTTT
CASSEVVRTSTDTQYF
>TRBV6-5|TRBD2|-|TRBJ2-3
TGTGCCAGCAGTTACCTTCGCGGGACTAGTTACGATACGCAGTATTTT
CASSYLRGTSYDTQYF
>TRBV14|-|-|TRBJ1-3
TGTGCCAGCAGCCAAGACAGATACACCATATATTTT
CASSQDRYTIYF
>TRBV2|TRBD2|few|TRBJ2-2
TGTGCCAGCAATTGGGGGAGGGACACCGGGGAGCTGTTTTTT
CASNWGRDTGELFF
>TRBV19|-|-|TRBJ1-3
TGTGCCAGTAGTGTTCCGGGACATCCGAGCTCTGGAAACACCATATATTTT
CASSVPGHPSSGNTIYF
>TRBV19|TRBD2|-|TRBJ2-1
TGTGCCAGTAGTAGTACCCTAGGGACTAGCGGGAGGTTCTCCTACAATGAGCAGTTCTTC
CASSSTLGTSGRFSYNEQFF
>TRBV12-3/TRBV12-4|-|-|TRBJ1-5
TGTGCCAGCAGTTTGGTTGGGCAGCCCCAGCATTTT
CASSLVGQPQHF
>TRBV19|-|-|TRBJ1-6
TGTGCCAGTAACCAGGGCTCGGCCCTCCACTTT
CASNQGSALHF
>TRBV5-6|-|few|TRBJ1-6
TGTGCCAGCAGGCGGACAAACAATTCACCCCTCCACTTT
CASRRTNNSPLHF
>TRBV7-2|-|-|TRBJ1-1
TGTGCCAGCATCCAGACTGCTGAAGCTTTCTTT
CASIQTAEAFF
>TRBV5-1|TRBD1|-|TRBJ2-1
TGCGCCAGCAGCTTTGGACAGGGTGCCTACAATGAGCAGTTCTTC
CASSFGQGAYNEQFF
>TRBV19|-|-|TRBJ1-4
TGTGCCAGTAGTTCGCCCCGCCGCACCCCGGGGCCCCCGAATGAAAAACTGTTTTTT
CASSSPRRTPGPPNEKLFF
>TRBV7-7|-|-|TRBJ2-2
TGTGCCAGCAGCCACGTCGCCGGGGAGCTGTTTTTT
CASSHVAGELFF
>TRBV6-2/TRBV6-3|-|-|TRBJ1-1
TGTGCCAGCAGTTACTCACGGAGGAACACTGAAGCTTTCTTT
CASSYSRRNTEAFF
>TRBV5-4|TRBD2|-|TRBJ2-6
TGTGCCAGCACGCGGGGGGCCGGTTCTGGGGCCAACGTCCTGACTTTC
CASTRGAGSGANVLTF
>TRBV9|-|-|TRBJ1-1
TGTGCCAGCAGCGTAGCTCGTAACACTGAAGCTTTCTTT
CASSVARNTEAFF
>TRBV29-1|-|-|TRBJ2-5
TGCAGCGTGTGGGGCCCTGGGGGAGAGACCCAGTACTTC
CSVWGPGGETQYF
>TRBV5-1|TRBD1|-|TRBJ1-1
TGCGCCAGCAGCCCTGGTGGGACAGAGAACACTGAAGCTTTCTTT
CASSPGGTENTEAFF
>TRBV19|TRBD1|-|TRBJ2-7
TGTGCCAGTAGTTCCCCAGGGGGTCTTGGTGTGCAGTACTTC
CASSSPGGLGVQYF
>TRBV11-1|-|-|TRBJ2-7
TGTGCCAGCAGCTTGGTAGGCAGCTCCTACGAGCAGTACTTC
CASSLVGSSYEQYF
>TRBV18|TRBD1|-|TRBJ1-4
TGTGCCAGCTCGCGGGACCAGGGGGCGGATGAAAAACTGTTTTTT
CASSRDQGADEKLFF
>TRBV9|TRBD2|-|TRBJ2-3
TGTGCCAGCAGCGTAGAGGTAGCGGGAGCCTCCGGGAAGCAGTATTTT
CASSVEVAGASGKQYF